One and the same sample provided the 17 T cell receptor beta chains below, sequenced in a study of CD8 T cells in Susac syndrome. The authors reverse transcribed roughly 0.5 to 1 ug RNA with random hexamers. TCRdb processed the immunoSEQ multiplex PCR reads anew with MiXCR; each CDR3 protein has one entry. The sample holds about 160,000 distinct CDR3 sequences, around 93% seen once. The sample comprised CD4+ T cells from PBMCs. Receptor source: a human donor in good health.

The CDR3 spells CASTPPGGPMNSPLHF. In DNA, the CDR3 is TGTGCCAGCACCCCACCGGGGGGGCCTATGAATTCACCCCTCCACTTT. The V call is TRBV28, the J call TRBJ1-6; D is perhaps TRBD1 (6 bases). This CDR3 is built from 16 residues. CDR1 is MDHEN and CDR2 is SYDVKM in the germline V gene. V was clipped by 7 bases and J by 7 bases, with 20 bases between them.

This chain joins TRBV3-1 and TRBJ2-1; 8 bases align to TRBD1. The V and J ends lost 7 bases and 0 bases, in that order; junction bases with no gene match: 5. From germline, CDR1 is LGHDT and CDR2 YNNKEL (reference sequence). This CDR3 spans 15 amino acids. The CDR3 sequence: CASTGGWSSYNEQFF. The CDR3 DNA reads TGTGCCAGCACAGGGGGCTGGAGCTCCTACAATGAGCAGTTCTTC.

V is TRBV6-5 and J is TRBJ1-1, with a tentative D call TRBD1 (6 bases). The CDR3 runs 15 residues. V shed 7 bases and J shed 6 bases, with 21 bases lying between them. Germline V lookup: CDR1 MNHEY, CDR2 SVGAGI. The CDR3 protein is CASTSLRGAGAEAFF. Written as DNA, the CDR3 is TGTGCCAGCACCTCACTGCGGGGGGCGGGCGCTGAAGCTTTCTTT.

This chain joins TRBV6-5 and TRBJ2-1; 8 nucleotides agree with TRBD2. The length of the CDR3 is 14 residues. Unmatched junction bases numbered 7, after V lost 6 bases and J lost 6 bases. Germline CDR1 and CDR2: MNHEY and SVGAGI. CDR3 residues: CASRPGLGVNEQFF. The DNA of the CDR3 is TGTGCCAGCAGGCCGGGACTAGGAGTCAATGAGCAGTTCTTC.

This clonotype has just one count. The chain uses TRBV29-1 and TRBJ1-3, with no clear D. Germline assignment: CDR1 SQVTM and CDR2 ANQGSEA. Trimming took off 5 bases at V and 3 bases at J, with 11 bases between the two ends. CDR3 length: 13 amino acids. CDR3 sequence (DNA): TGCAGCGTTCGGAACGCCGGTGGAAACACCATATATTTT. It encodes CSVRNAGGNTIYF. Full variable domain (missing parts from reference TRBV29-1 and TRBJ1-3): SAVISQKPSRDICQRGTSLTIQCQVDSQVTMMFWYRQQPGQSLTLIATANQGSEATYESGFVIDKFPISRPNLTFSTLTVSNMSPEDSSIYLCSVRNAGGNTIYFGEGSWLTVV.

The chain joins TRBV6-1 to TRBJ2-6; D might be TRBD2 (5 bases). V was shortened by 2 bases and J by 2 bases, with 10 bases between the two germline ends. Germline loops: CDR1 MNHNS, CDR2 SASEGT. The CDR3 loop spans 16 amino acids. The CDR3 here is CASSESGTTGANVLTF. CDR3 coding DNA: TGTGCCAGCAGTGAATCGGGAACCACTGGGGCCAACGTCCTGACTTTC.

The V and J genes are TRBV20-1 and TRBJ1-1; 8 bases map to TRBD1. In germline, CDR1 is DFQATT, CDR2 SNEGSKA (reference sequence). The junction had 9 bases not matched to a gene; V was cut back by 4 bases and J by 5 bases. CDR3 length equals 14 residues. The CDR3 bases are TGCAGTGCTACCAAAGGACAGGGAAGTACTGAAGCTTTCTTT. It yields the protein CSATKGQGSTEAFF.

This rearrangement joins TRBV5-4 to TRBJ2-2; 8 positions agree with TRBD2. V gave up 1 base and J gave up 3 bases; unmatched junction bases: 5. This CDR3 comprises 16 residues. Germline V gene lookup returns CDR1 SGHNT and CDR2 YYREEE (reference sequence). CDR3 protein: CASSLPGLADTGELFF. For the CDR3, the DNA is TGTGCCAGCAGCTTGCCCGGACTAGCTGACACCGGGGAGCTGTTTTTT.

This chain links TRBV30 with TRBJ2-5; TRBD2 agrees at 7 bases. CDR3 size: 13 residues. Germline V gene data show CDR1 as GTSNPN and CDR2 as SVGIG (reference sequence). The V gene end was trimmed by 4 bases and the J gene end by 2 bases; junction bases not matched to a gene: 4. CDR3: CAWTGGSQETQYF. The CDR3 region has the DNA TGTGCCTGGACCGGGGGGTCACAAGAGACCCAGTACTTC. The full variable domain, rest sourced from reference TRBV30 and TRBJ2-5, is SQTIHQWPATLVQPVGSPLSLECTVEGTSNPNLYWYRQAAGRGLQLLFYSVGIGQISSEVPQNLSASRPQDRQFILSSKKLLLSDSGFYLCAWTGGSQETQYFGPGTRLLVL.

V gene TRBV10-3 combines with J gene TRBJ2-7; 8 positions agree with TRBD1. The CDR3 has 16 amino acids. After removal of 5 bases from V and 7 bases from J, the junction contained 16 bases not matched to a gene. Germline V gene data show CDR1 as ENHRY and CDR2 as SYGVKD. The DNA for the CDR3 is TGTGCCATCAGTACCGGTGGGCAGGGGGCGCCGGGGGAGCAGTACTTC. Translation: CAISTGGQGAPGEQYF.

The chain is built from TRBV4-1 and TRBJ1-2; a possible D gene is TRBD1 (5 bases). This CDR3 is built from 14 residues. Trimming left V 5 bases short and J 8 bases short, with 18 bases between. The germline V gene encodes CDR1 MGHRA and CDR2 YSYEKL. This chain's CDR3 is CASSLMREGPGYTF. The CDR3 region has the DNA TGCGCCAGCAGCTTAATGAGGGAGGGGCCGGGCTACACCTTC.

This CDR3 reads CSARGTSGGNEQFF. In DNA, the CDR3 is TGCAGTGCTAGAGGTACTAGCGGAGGCAATGAGCAGTTCTTC. This rearrangement joins TRBV20-1 to TRBJ2-1, with 8 nucleotides matching TRBD2. CDR3 size: 14 residues. Germline lookup yields CDR1 DFQATT and CDR2 SNEGSKA (reference sequence). V shed 1 base and J 6 bases; nucleotides not matched to a gene: 5.

The chain links TRBV2 to TRBJ2-5; D gene ambiguous. Trimming left V 5 bases short and J 5 bases short, with 12 bases between. This CDR3 is built from 13 residues. Germline-derived CDR1 and CDR2 are SNHLY and FYNNEI. The CDR3 nucleotides read TGTGCCAGCAGTATCGGACCCGTGGAGACCCAGTACTTC. Translated: CASSIGPVETQYF.

This chain uses TRBV6-2 or TRBV6-3 with TRBJ2-2; 8 nucleotides agree with TRBD1. CDR1 is MNHEY, CDR2 SVGEGT, per germline. This CDR3 spans 16 amino acids. After removal of 6 bases from V and 1 base from J, the junction contained 7 bases not matched to a gene. CDR3 sequence (DNA): TGTGCCAGCAGCCGAGCGACAGGGGAGAACACCGGGGAGCTGTTTTTT. It is translated as CASSRATGENTGELFF.

The chain links TRBV7-3 to TRBJ2-3; 8 bases are a match to TRBD2. The CDR3 consists of 17 residues. CDR1 and CDR2 from the germline V gene are SGHTA and FQGTGA. V lost 5 bases and J lost 2; bases outside the gene matches: 12. The CDR3 coding sequence is TGTGCCAGCAGCCCCACTGGTACGGGGGGGTACACAGATACGCAGTATTTT. This translates into CASSPTGTGGYTDTQYF.

The chain employs TRBV5-6 and TRBJ2-5; unclear D gene. The V gene lost 2 bases and the J gene lost 5 bases, with 13 bases spanning the gap. The V gene's germline CDR1 is SGHDT and CDR2 YYEEEE. The CDR3 sequence is 14 residues long. This CDR3 is CASSFGSSDETQYF. In DNA form, the CDR3 reads TGTGCCAGCAGCTTTGGGTCGAGTGATGAGACCCAGTACTTC.

The chain links TRBV2 to TRBJ1-5; 10 bases fit TRBD1. V dropped 5 bases and J dropped 4; count of bases not matched to a gene: 2. This CDR3 has 14 residues. Germline CDR1 SNHLY, CDR2 FYNNEI. CDR3 nucleotide sequence: TGTGCCAGCAGTAAGGACAGGGGGAATCAGCCCCAGCATTTT. Protein: CASSKDRGNQPQHF.